A single sample gave rise to the 9 T cell receptor beta chains below, sequenced in a study of regulatory T cells in long-lasting Graves disease. Specified time point: persistent/refractory GD, antithyroid drugs over 5 years with positive TRAb. After RNA was extracted from PBMCs, the TCR library was made from it. Through Arm-PCR of CDR3 regions and iRepertoire HTBI primers, TCR beta libraries were built. TCRdb re-derived calls from the multiplex PCR reads in MiXCR, one entry per CDR3 protein. Here the sample spans about 340,000 distinct CDR3 sequences, about 19% being singletons. The sequencing used peripheral blood mononuclear cells (PBMCs), collected when the disease was refractory, from a patient treated with antithyroid drugs. These TCRs come from a female donor with Graves disease.

This clonotype was seen many times. This chain joins TRBV11-2 and TRBJ1-2, with a tentative D call TRBD1 (5 bases). The CDR3 is made up of 15 amino acids. Per germline, CDR1 SGHAT and CDR2 FQNNGV. The V end was cut by 5 bases, the J end by 4 bases, with 17 bases between. CDR3 in amino acids: CASSRTGTGGYGYTF. DNA for the CDR3: TGTGCCAGCAGCAGAACCGGGACGGGGGGCTATGGCTACACCTTC.

This clonotype came up many times. The J gene is TRBJ2-5, the V gene TRBV11-2; the D is unclear. The CDR3 runs 13 residues. Germline CDR1 reads SGHAT; CDR2 reads FQNNGV. Trimming removed 5 bases at V and 5 bases at J, with 12 bases between. The CDR3: CASSIIPKETQYF. The CDR3 DNA reads as TGTGCCAGCAGCATTATCCCGAAGGAGACCCAGTACTTC.

This clonotype has a count of ten or more. The rearrangement uses TRBV20-1 and TRBJ1-2, with a possible D match to TRBD1 (6 bases). Trimming cost V 6 bases and J 6 bases, with 14 bases left between them. The CDR3 totals 12 residues. Germline loops: CDR1 DFQATT, CDR2 SNEGSKA (reference sequence). The CDR3 loop is CSAYRGEHGYTF. CDR3 DNA: TGCAGTGCCTATAGGGGGGAGCATGGCTACACCTTC.

This clonotype was picked up many times. V gene TRBV7-2 combines with J gene TRBJ2-2; D ambiguous. The V gene's germline CDR1 is SGHTA and CDR2 FQGNSA. Between the trimmed V and J ends, which lost 4 bases and 6 bases, there was a span of 6 bases. The CDR3 covers 12 residues. The CDR3 bases are TGTGCCAGCAGCTCCCCTCCCGGGGAGCTGTTTTTT. Protein sequence: CASSSPPGELFF. Looking up the rest from reference TRBV7-2 and TRBJ2-2 gives the full variable domain: GAGVSQSPSNKVTEKGKDVELRCDPISGHTALYWYRQSLGQGLEFLIYFQGNSAPDKSGLPSDRFSAERTGGSVSTLTIQRTQQEDSAVYLCASSSPPGELFFGEGSRLTVL.

The chain has TRBV10-3 and TRBJ1-2; 9 positions match TRBD1. After removal of 3 bases from V and 4 bases from J, the junction contained 3 bases not matched to a gene. Germline V gene lookup returns CDR1 ENHRY and CDR2 SYGVKD. The CDR3 consists of 14 residues. The CDR3 bases are TGTGCCATCAGTGATGGGACAGGGTTCTATGGCTACACCTTC. This codes for CAISDGTGFYGYTF.

At least ten counts were recorded for this clonotype. The rearrangement links TRBV6-5 to TRBJ1-2, with a possible D match to TRBD1 (5 bases). CDR1 MNHEY and CDR2 SVGAGI come from the germline V gene. V gave up 1 base and J gave up 3 bases, with 12 bases separating them. This CDR3 contains 15 residues. The CDR3 protein is CASSYWWAGDYGYTF. CDR3 in DNA: TGTGCCAGCAGTTACTGGTGGGCGGGGGACTATGGCTACACCTTC.

A few counts support this clonotype. The CDR3 DNA follows: TGTGCCAGCAGTGTGTGGCTAGCGGGGGGGGATTACGAGCAGTACTTC. Residues: CASSVWLAGGDYEQYF. V is TRBV6-2 or TRBV6-3 and J is TRBJ2-7; 12 bases are shared with TRBD2. The J segment lost 4 bases and the V segment lost 5 bases, leaving 9 bases of the junction unmatched. The germline V gene encodes CDR1 MNHEY and CDR2 SVGEGT. This CDR3 has 16 residues.

This clonotype has more than one count but fewer than ten. V gene TRBV14 combines with J gene TRBJ1-2, with D hard to call. This CDR3 has 15 residues. Deletions cut 0 bases from V and 5 bases from J, with 13 bases between. Germline values: CDR1 SGHDN, CDR2 FVKESK. The CDR3, as DNA: TGTGCCAGCAGCCAAGATATCCAGGCATCATATGGCTACACCTTC. Translating it yields CASSQDIQASYGYTF.

V gene TRBV18 combines with J gene TRBJ1-2; 7 nucleotides agree with TRBD1. The CDR3 consists of 15 residues. In germline, CDR1 is KGHSH, CDR2 LQKENI. The trim removed 1 base at V and 2 bases at J, leaving 4 bases unmatched. The CDR3, as DNA: TGTGCCAGCTCACCACAGGGGGCAGGGAACTATGGCTACACCTTC. It translates to CASSPQGAGNYGYTF.